These 18 T cell receptor beta chains share one sample of origin, sequenced in a study of OX40 agonist ivuxolimab in advanced cancers. Data came from immunoSEQ multiplex PCR; TCRdb stores just in-frame clones and leaves some out. The table includes about 93,000 clones, 85% to 95% detected once. The sequencing used CD4+ or CD8+ T cells sorted from blood, collected in a trial of the OX40 agonist ivuxolimab. Every receptor here comes from an adult with an advanced solid tumor such as melanoma, head and neck, liver or kidney cancer.

The chain links TRBV14 to TRBJ1-3, with 7 bases identical to TRBD1. The CDR3 runs to 14 residues. CDR1 and CDR2 from the germline V gene are SGHDN and FVKESK. The J segment lost 6 bases and the V segment lost 6 bases, leaving 8 bases of the junction unmatched. CDR3 residues: CASRLTGWANTIYF. DNA of the CDR3: TGTGCCAGCAGGCTGACAGGGTGGGCAAACACCATATATTTT.

Concerning this clone itself: At one boundary the junction diverges from the germline segment, which might be a read error. The V call is TRBV5-4, the J call TRBJ1-1; 7 nucleotides line up with TRBD1. The length of the CDR3 is 12 residues. Germline lookup yields CDR1 SGHNT and CDR2 YYREEE (reference sequence). CDR3 in DNA: TGTGCCAGCAGTTTGGGACAGAGAGAAGCTTTCTTT. Protein sequence: CASSLGQREAFF.

The count of this clone is one. The CDR3 protein is CAPETPTGIGGGRSYNEQFF. The DNA of the CDR3 is TGTGCCCCCGAGACTCCGACAGGGATTGGCGGCGGGCGTTCCTACAATGAGCAGTTCTTC. This chain joins TRBV5-8 and TRBJ2-1, with 7 nucleotides matching TRBD1. CDR3 size: 20 residues. Germline V lookup: CDR1 SGHTS, CDR2 YDEGEE. V shed 10 bases, J shed 1 base, and the junction held 26 bases outside the gene matches.

V gene TRBV27 combines with J gene TRBJ1-5, with 7 bases aligning to TRBD1. The V gene end was trimmed by 6 bases and the J gene end by 4 bases; junction bases not matched to a gene: 0. There are 12 residues in the CDR3. From germline, CDR1 is MNHEY and CDR2 SMNVEV (reference sequence). CDR3 residues: CASRTGNQPQHF. The CDR3 coding sequence is TGTGCCAGCAGGACAGGGAATCAGCCCCAGCATTTT.

The chain has TRBV6-1 and TRBJ2-1, with TRBD2 matching 10 bases. J lost 2 bases, V lost 5 bases, and 3 bases had no gene match. Germline CDR1 reads MNHNS; CDR2 reads SASEGT. CDR3 length equals 15 residues. For the CDR3, the DNA is TGTGCCAGCAGTCCAGCGGGAGGGACCTACAATGAGCAGTTCTTC. Protein: CASSPAGGTYNEQFF.

This clone was counted a single time. As DNA, the CDR3 is TGCGCCAGCAGCCAAGATCGGACGGGGGTGTCCTACGAGCAGTACTTC. This codes for CASSQDRTGVSYEQYF. This chain connects TRBV4-3 to TRBJ2-7; TRBD2 might be the D (6 bases). This CDR3 is 16 amino acids long. V lost 0 bases to trimming and J lost 1 base, with 13 bases between them. Germline V gives CDR1 LGHNA, CDR2 YSLEER.

This chain connects TRBV20-1 to TRBJ1-1, with no clear D. Deletions cut 5 bases from V and 2 bases from J, with 3 bases between. This CDR3 comprises 10 residues. Germline V gives CDR1 DFQATT, CDR2 SNEGSKA (reference sequence). CDR3 protein: CSAANTEAFF. CDR3 sequence (DNA): TGCAGTGCTGCAAACACTGAAGCTTTCTTT.

The genes are TRBV5-5 and TRBJ2-5; 11 bases line up with TRBD1. V was pared by 7 bases and J by 4 bases, with 6 bases of the junction left unmatched. This CDR3 comprises 14 residues. Germline V gene data show CDR1 as SGHKS and CDR2 as YYEKEE (reference sequence). CDR3 residues: CASGQGAGGETQYF. DNA for the CDR3: TGTGCCAGCGGACAGGGGGCAGGCGGAGAGACCCAGTACTTC. Complete variable domain (other parts from reference TRBV5-5 and TRBJ2-5): DAGVTQSPTHLIKTRGQQVTLRCSPISGHKSVSWYQQVLGQGPQFIFQYYEKEERGRGNFPDRFSARQFPNYSSELNVNALLLGDSALYLCASGQGAGGETQYFGPGTRLLVL.

The chain has TRBV27 and TRBJ1-5; D uncertain. Germline V gene data show CDR1 as MNHEY and CDR2 as SMNVEV (reference sequence). There are 15 residues in the CDR3. The germline V and J ends were trimmed by 5 bases and 1 base, with 12 bases remaining between them. The CDR3 sequence is CASSAKHRSNQPQHF. In nucleotides, the CDR3 is TGTGCCAGCAGTGCCAAACACAGAAGCAATCAGCCCCAGCATTTT.

This sequence joins TRBV18 and TRBJ2-6, with a tentative D call TRBD2 (5 bases). The CDR3 has 15 amino acids. V was trimmed by 8 bases and J by 0 bases, leaving 11 bases between them. Germline V gene data show CDR1 as KGHSH and CDR2 as LQKENI. The CDR3 DNA reads TGTGCCAGCACCGGGGAGATCTCTGGGGCCAACGTCCTGACTTTC. This encodes CASTGEISGANVLTF. The full variable domain, rest sourced from reference TRBV18 and TRBJ2-6, is NAGVMQNPRHLVRRRGQEARLRCSPMKGHSHVYWYRQLPEEGLKFMVYLQKENIIDESGMPKERFSAEFPKEGPSILRIQQVVRGDSAAYFCASTGEISGANVLTFGAGSRLTVL.

The chain employs TRBV5-1 and TRBJ1-5; D not resolved. V gave up 1 base and J gave up 7 bases, with 12 bases separating them. The CDR3 is 14 amino acids. Per germline, CDR1 SGHRS and CDR2 YFSETQ. The CDR3 spells CASSLSGEGQPQHF. The CDR3 DNA sequence: TGCGCCAGCAGCTTGAGCGGCGAAGGGCAGCCCCAGCATTTT.

The chain is built from TRBV27 and TRBJ1-5; 10 nucleotides line up with TRBD1. The ends lost 5 bases at V and 7 bases at J; junction bases unmatched: 11. Germline-derived CDR1 and CDR2 are MNHEY and SMNVEV (reference sequence). This CDR3 is built from 16 residues. CDR3 protein: CASSPSGQGWMQPQHF. CDR3 nucleotide sequence: TGTGCCAGCAGTCCCTCGGGACAGGGGTGGATGCAGCCCCAGCATTTT.

The rearrangement links TRBV6-6 to TRBJ2-7; D gene unclear. The CDR3 has 14 residues. Germline loops: CDR1 MNHNY, CDR2 SVGAGI (reference sequence). V was cut by 2 bases and J by 0 bases, with 8 bases left in between. CDR3 in amino acids: CASSYGPDSYEQYF. CDR3 nucleotide sequence: TGTGCCAGCAGTTACGGCCCAGACTCCTACGAGCAGTACTTC.

The chain couples TRBV6-1 to TRBJ2-1; TRBD2 matches 11 bases. CDR3 length equals 15 residues. J lost 2 bases, V lost 6 bases, and 3 bases had no gene match. Germline-derived CDR1 and CDR2 are MNHNS and SASEGT. The CDR3 DNA sequence: TGTGCCAGCAGCGGGACTAGCGGCCCCTACAATGAGCAGTTCTTC. Translation: CASSGTSGPYNEQFF.

The chain is built from TRBV30 and TRBJ2-1; 8 positions match TRBD2. Germline V gives CDR1 GTSNPN, CDR2 SVGIG (reference sequence). Trimming removed 4 bases from V and 12 bases from J; junction bases left unmatched: 5. The CDR3 loop spans 11 amino acids. The CDR3 DNA reads as TGTGCCTGGACGGGAGGGGGACGGCAGTTCTTC. Translated, it gives CAWTGGGRQFF.

The J gene is TRBJ2-7, the V gene TRBV11-2; D uncertain. The germline V gene has CDR1 SGHAT and CDR2 FQNNGV. The CDR3 spans 11 residues. V was pared by 1 base and J by 5 bases, with 3 bases between. The CDR3 protein is CASSLGNEQYF. The CDR3 DNA is TGTGCCAGCAGCTTAGGCAACGAGCAGTACTTC.

V and J are TRBV4-3 and TRBJ2-1; 9 bases map to TRBD2. Trimming took 3 bases from V and 7 from J; bases not matched to a gene: 13. CDR3 length equals 17 residues. The germline V gene has CDR1 LGHNA and CDR2 YSLEER. The CDR3 coding sequence is TGCGCCAGCAGCCAGCGAGCCGTAGCGGGGGTCATGAATGAGCAGTTCTTC. Translated, it gives CASSQRAVAGVMNEQFF.

The genes are TRBV30 and TRBJ1-2; D remains unclear. Deletions cut 4 bases from V and 2 bases from J, with 8 bases between. The V gene's germline CDR1 is GTSNPN and CDR2 SVGIG (reference sequence). The CDR3 is 12 residues long. The CDR3 DNA reads TGTGCCTGGACATTGGGAAACTATGGCTACACCTTC. It encodes CAWTLGNYGYTF.